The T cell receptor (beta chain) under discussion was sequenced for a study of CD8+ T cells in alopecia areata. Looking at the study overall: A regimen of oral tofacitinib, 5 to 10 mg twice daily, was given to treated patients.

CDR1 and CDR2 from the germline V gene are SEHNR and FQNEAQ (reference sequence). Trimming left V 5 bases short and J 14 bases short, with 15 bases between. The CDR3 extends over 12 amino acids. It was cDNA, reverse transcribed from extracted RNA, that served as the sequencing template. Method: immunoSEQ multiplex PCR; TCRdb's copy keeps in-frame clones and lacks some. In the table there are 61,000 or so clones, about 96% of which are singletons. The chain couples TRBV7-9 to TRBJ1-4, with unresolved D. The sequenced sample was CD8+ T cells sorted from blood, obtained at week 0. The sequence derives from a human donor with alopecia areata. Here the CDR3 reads CASSLGLGRLFF. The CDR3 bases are TGTGCCAGCAGCCTCGGCCTGGGTAGGCTGTTTTTT. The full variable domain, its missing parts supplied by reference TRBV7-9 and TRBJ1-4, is DTGVSQNPRHKITKRGQNVTFRCDPISEHNRLYWYRQTLGQGPEFLTYFQNEAQLEKSRLLSDRFSAERPKGSFSTLEIQRTEQGDSAMYLCASSLGLGRLFFGSGTQLSVL.